The 4 T cell receptor beta chains listed next were all sequenced from one sample in a study of blood T cell repertoires in COVID-19. The assay was immunoSEQ multiplex PCR, and TCRdb's table has in-frame clones only and misses some. The sample has some 60,000 clones; almost 90% are singletons. The specimen sequenced was peripheral blood. These receptors were collected from a man aged 60 to 75 with acute or convalescent COVID-19.

Turning to this clone: Other DNA sequences of this sample code for an identical CDR3. The rearrangement links TRBV28 to TRBJ1-1; D is uncertain. Germline loops: CDR1 MDHEN, CDR2 SYDVKM. With 6 bases removed from V and 0 bases from J, the gap between germline ends came to 5 bases. This CDR3 spans 12 amino acids. The CDR3 sequence: CASRSVNTEAFF. The CDR3, as DNA: TGTGCCAGCAGATCAGTGAACACTGAAGCTTTCTTT.

V usage is TRBV28 and J usage is TRBJ2-7; D possibly corresponds to TRBD2 (7 bases). Germline values: CDR1 MDHEN, CDR2 SYDVKM. The V and J ends lost 3 bases and 2 bases respectively, with 17 bases between them. This CDR3 region has 16 residues. CDR3 sequence reads: CASSFWGGSIPYEQYF. CDR3 in DNA: TGTGCCAGCAGTTTCTGGGGGGGCAGTATACCCTACGAGCAGTACTTC.

This sequence joins TRBV2 and TRBJ1-2, with D possibly matching TRBD1 (5 bases). Germline V lookup: CDR1 SNHLY, CDR2 FYNNEI. The CDR3 extends over 13 amino acids. V was trimmed by 6 bases and J by 4 bases, leaving 12 bases between them. CDR3 nucleotides: TGTGCCAGCAGCCAGACAGCAGGCTATGGCTACACCTTC. Protein sequence: CASSQTAGYGYTF. The full variable domain, with the rest looked up from reference TRBV2 and TRBJ1-2, is EPEVTQTPSHQVTQMGQEVILRCVPISNHLYFYWYRQILGQKVEFLVSFYNNEISEKSEIFDDQFSVERPDGSNFTLKIRSTKLEDSAMYFCASSQTAGYGYTFGSGTRLTVV.

There are a few counts of this clone. V and J are TRBV3-1 (or the pseudogene TRBV3-2) and TRBJ2-7; TRBD2 aligns across 8 bases. The CDR3 sequence is 12 residues long. Germline CDR1 LGHDT, CDR2 YNNKEL (reference sequence). Trimming removed 11 bases from V and 7 bases from J; junction bases left unmatched: 10. CDR3 coding DNA: TGTGCCTGCGGAGCGGGAGCTGGGGAGCAGTACTTC. This encodes CACGAGAGEQYF.